One and the same sample provided the 5 T cell receptor beta chains below, sequenced in a study of T cell responses to AZD1222 COVID-19 vaccine. Libraries were prepared by immunoSEQ multiplex PCR; TCRdb keeps only in-frame clonotypes and omits some of them. The data show 90,000 to 120,000 clones, over 80% seen once. The sample here was peripheral blood, taken 28 days after the second AZD1222 dose. All receptors come from an adult who received the AZD1222 COVID-19 vaccine.

The CDR3 DNA sequence: TGCGCCAGCAGCCAAGGCGCGGGAGGCGCCCAAGAGACCCAGTACTTC. This translates into CASSQGAGGAQETQYF. This chain uses TRBV4-3 with TRBJ2-5; 8 bases fit TRBD2. The CDR3 loop spans 16 amino acids. V was clipped by 1 base and J by 1 base; unmatched bases: 5. Germline V gene data show CDR1 as LGHNA and CDR2 as YSLEER.

The rearrangement links TRBV6-5 to TRBJ2-7; D unclear. V dropped 9 bases and J dropped 3 bases, with 12 bases sitting between them. The CDR3 spans 12 residues. In germline, CDR1 is MNHEY, CDR2 SVGAGI. In DNA form, the CDR3 reads TGTGCCAGTCTCATTCTCGGCTACGAGCAGTACTTC. Translated: CASLILGYEQYF.

J is TRBJ2-1 and V is TRBV9, with TRBD2 identical over 8 bases. Germline CDR1 reads SGDLS; CDR2 reads YYNGEE. The CDR3 contains 15 residues. Unmatched junction bases numbered 9, after V lost 6 bases and J lost 4 bases. CDR3 residues: CASNGGGTDYNEQFF. DNA for the CDR3: TGTGCCAGCAATGGCGGGGGGACCGATTACAATGAGCAGTTCTTC.

The genes are TRBV10-3 and TRBJ1-3, with TRBD1 matching over 9 bases. This CDR3 contains 15 residues. The V segment lost 6 bases and the J segment 6 bases; nucleotides outside the gene matches: 9. Germline V gives CDR1 ENHRY, CDR2 SYGVKD. The CDR3 region is CAIRGRTGEVNTIYF. The CDR3 region has the DNA TGTGCCATCAGGGGTCGGACAGGGGAAGTAAACACCATATATTTT.

The chain combines TRBV7-8 with TRBJ2-1, with TRBD2 identical over 7 bases. CDR3 length equals 16 residues. Germline lookup yields CDR1 SGHVS and CDR2 FQNEAQ. Trimming took 1 base from V and 6 from J; bases not matched to a gene: 9. CDR3 in DNA: TGTGCCAGCAGCTTAGGTCCGGGAGGCCCAATCAATGAGCAGTTCTTC. It specifies CASSLGPGGPINEQFF.